The 9 T cell receptor beta chains presented below share a single source sample, sequenced in a study of breast tumors, draining lymph nodes, adjacent tissues. The lymph nodes were axillary draining lymph nodes from breast cancer patients. Each CDR3 protein is one row after TCRdb ran MiXCR on the multiplex PCR reads. The sample lists 150,000 to 200,000 distinct CDR3 sequences, roughly 30% occurring once. The sequencing sample was made of axillary lymph node tissue. Source of these receptors: a female donor with breast cancer. Some clones in this sample may be carry-over from other donors' samples.

This clonotype was seen a few times. A much larger clone differs from this one at a single base, so this may be a read error. V usage is TRBV20-1 and J usage is TRBJ2-5, with 10 bases lining up with TRBD2. The CDR3 runs 15 residues. Germline V lookup: CDR1 DFQATT, CDR2 SNEGSKA (reference sequence). J was trimmed by 4 bases and V by 3 bases; bases with no gene match: 8. The CDR3 bases are TGCAGTGCTAGTAGCGGGGGGCCCTACCCAGAGACCCAGTACTTC. It translates to CSASSGGPYPETQYF.

This clonotype was seen at least ten times. This chain connects TRBV6-2 or TRBV6-3 to TRBJ1-2, with 8 bases that match TRBD1. The V and J ends lost 5 bases and 8 bases, in that order; junction bases with no gene match: 10. In germline, CDR1 is MNHEY, CDR2 SVGEGT. This CDR3 comprises 14 residues. The CDR3 coding sequence is TGTGCCAGCAGTCCGCGCCGGACAGGGAAGGGCTACACCTTC. Protein product: CASSPRRTGKGYTF.

The V call is TRBV10-2, the J call TRBJ2-5; TRBD1 aligns across 8 bases. CDR1 and CDR2 (germline): WSHSY, SAAADI. This CDR3 is built from 16 residues. V gave up 6 bases and J gave up 4 bases; unmatched junction bases: 13. The CDR3 DNA sequence: TGCGCCAGCAGGGCCAGTGGGACAGGCTTTCGAGAGACCCAGTACTTC. Amino acid sequence: CASRASGTGFRETQYF.

Turning to this clonotype: A much larger clone is a single base away; this may be a read error. The gene calls are TRBV6-6 and TRBJ2-7, with a possible D match to TRBD1 (6 bases). CDR1 MNHNY and CDR2 SVGAGI come from the germline V gene (reference sequence). The CDR3 totals 14 residues. The CDR3 here is CASTPMDRLYEQHF. The CDR3 nucleotides read TGTGCCAGCACCCCAATGGACAGACTCTACGAGCAGCACTTC.

This clonotype was found many times. V is TRBV27 and J is TRBJ2-5, with no clear D. V shed 6 bases and J shed 4 bases, with 18 bases lying between them. CDR1 MNHEY and CDR2 SMNVEV come from the germline V gene (reference sequence). This CDR3 is built from 15 residues. CDR3 sequence (DNA): TGTGCCAGCAGCCTAGGTGGGTTTGGGCGAGAGACCCAGTACTTC. Residues: CASSLGGFGRETQYF.

Many counts were recorded for this clonotype. The V gene is TRBV6-1, the J gene TRBJ2-1; 8 bases align to TRBD1. The CDR3 spans 14 residues. CDR1 and CDR2 (germline): MNHNS, SASEGT. With V trimmed by 5 bases and J by 4 bases, 4 bases remained unmatched. CDR3 in amino acids: CASSYGQGYNEQFF. Here the CDR3 DNA reads TGTGCCAGCAGTTATGGACAGGGATACAATGAGCAGTTCTTC.

This clonotype was found many times. The chain links TRBV12-5 to TRBJ2-1; 10 bases agree with TRBD1. The germline V gene has CDR1 LGHNT and CDR2 FRNRAP. CDR3 length equals 15 residues. The junction had 6 bases not matched to a gene; V was cut back by 4 bases and J by 6 bases. The CDR3 here is CASGSGQGPINEQFF. As DNA, the CDR3 is TGTGCTAGTGGTTCGGGACAGGGGCCCATCAATGAGCAGTTCTTC.

The chain carries TRBV15 and TRBJ2-2; no definite D call. V was shortened by 0 bases and J by 6 bases, with 5 bases between the two germline ends. The CDR3 runs 13 residues. Germline values: CDR1 LNHNV, CDR2 YYDKDF (reference sequence). CDR3 in DNA: TGTGCCACCAGCAGAGATCAATCCGGGGAGCTGTTTTTT. It yields the protein CATSRDQSGELFF.

This chain connects TRBV2 to TRBJ1-1; perhaps TRBD1 as D (5 bases). The length of the CDR3 is 15 residues. Trimming stripped 4 bases from V and 3 bases from J, with 15 bases between. Germline lookup yields CDR1 SNHLY and CDR2 FYNNEI. The CDR3 loop is CASSVAEGTHTEAFF. In DNA form, the CDR3 reads TGTGCCAGCAGTGTTGCCGAAGGGACGCACACTGAAGCTTTCTTT.